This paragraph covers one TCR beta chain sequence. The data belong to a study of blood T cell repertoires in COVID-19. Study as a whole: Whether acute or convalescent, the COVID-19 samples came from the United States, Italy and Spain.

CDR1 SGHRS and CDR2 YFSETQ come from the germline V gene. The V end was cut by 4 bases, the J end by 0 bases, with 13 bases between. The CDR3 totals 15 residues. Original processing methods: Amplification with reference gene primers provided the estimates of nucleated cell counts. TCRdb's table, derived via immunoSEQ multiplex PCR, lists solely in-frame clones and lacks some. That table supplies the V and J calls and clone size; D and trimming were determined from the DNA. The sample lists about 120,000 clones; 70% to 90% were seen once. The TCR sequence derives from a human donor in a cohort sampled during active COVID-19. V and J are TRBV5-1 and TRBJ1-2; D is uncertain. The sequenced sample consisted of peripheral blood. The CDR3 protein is CASSNYNKANYGYTF. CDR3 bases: TGCGCCAGCAGCAACTACAACAAAGCTAACTATGGCTACACCTTC.